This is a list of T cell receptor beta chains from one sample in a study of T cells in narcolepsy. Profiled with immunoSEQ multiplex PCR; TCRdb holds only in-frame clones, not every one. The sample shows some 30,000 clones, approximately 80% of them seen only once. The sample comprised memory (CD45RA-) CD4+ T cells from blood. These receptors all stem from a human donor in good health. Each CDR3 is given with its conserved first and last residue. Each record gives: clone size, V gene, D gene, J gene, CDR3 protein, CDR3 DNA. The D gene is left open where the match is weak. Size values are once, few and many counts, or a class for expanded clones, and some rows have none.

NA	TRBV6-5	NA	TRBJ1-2	CASSYRKGGGYGYTF	TGTGCCAGCAGTTACCGCAAAGGAGGCGGCTATGGCTACACCTTC
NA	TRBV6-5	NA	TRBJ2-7	CASSNTYGHHGYF	TGTGCCAGCAGTAACACCTACGGGCACCACGGTTACTTC
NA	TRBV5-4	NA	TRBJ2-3	CASSTGGTDTQYF	TGTGCCAGCAGTACGGGAGGCACAGATACGCAGTATTTT
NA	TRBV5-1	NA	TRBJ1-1	CASSLKGGAKNEAFF	TGCGCCAGCAGCTTAAAGGGGGGCGCGAAGAATGAAGCTTTCTTT
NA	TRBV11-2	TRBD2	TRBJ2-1	CASRGTSGRAWDEQFF	TGTGCCAGCAGGGGGACTAGCGGGAGGGCCTGGGATGAGCAGTTCTTC
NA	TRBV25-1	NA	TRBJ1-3	CASSESGIGNTIYF	TGTGCCAGCAGTGAATCCGGGATTGGAAACACCATATATTTT
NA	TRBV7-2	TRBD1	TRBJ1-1	CASSGDRNTEAFF	TGTGCCAGCAGCGGGGACAGGAACACTGAAGCTTTCTTT
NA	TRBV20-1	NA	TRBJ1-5	CSASLKGTEHF	TGCAGTGCTAGTCTGAAGGGCACCGAGCATTTT
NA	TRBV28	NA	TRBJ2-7	CASSLKGARGGYEQYF	TGTGCCAGCAGTTTAAAGGGGGCCAGGGGAGGCTACGAGCAGTACTTC
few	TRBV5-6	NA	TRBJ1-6	CASSRRGSIVSPLHF	TGTGCCAGCAGCCGACGGGGGTCGATAGTTTCACCCCTCCACTTT
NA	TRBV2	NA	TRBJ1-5	CASSEGHFHQPQHF	TGTGCCAGCAGTGAAGGACACTTCCATCAGCCCCAGCATTTT
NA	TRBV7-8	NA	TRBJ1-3	CASSFGEGGAGNTIYF	TGTGCCAGCAGCTTTGGGGAGGGAGGTGCAGGAAACACCATATATTTT
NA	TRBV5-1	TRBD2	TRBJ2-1	CASAGLGTTYNEQFF	TGCGCCAGCGCGGGGTTGGGGACTACCTACAATGAGCAGTTCTTC
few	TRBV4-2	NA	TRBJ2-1	CASSQKADSSYNEQFF	TGTGCCAGCAGCCAGAAGGCAGACAGCTCCTACAATGAGCAGTTCTTC
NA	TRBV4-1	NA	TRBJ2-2	CASSQKGAANTGELFF	TGCGCCAGCAGCCAAAAGGGAGCGGCGAACACCGGGGAGCTGTTTTTT
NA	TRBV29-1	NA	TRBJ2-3	CSVGETLSTDTQYF	TGCAGCGTTGGTGAAACCTTAAGCACAGATACGCAGTATTTT
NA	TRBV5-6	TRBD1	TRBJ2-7	CASSLLTGGTSYEQYF	TGTGCCAGCAGCTTGTTAACAGGGGGCACCTCCTACGAGCAGTACTTC
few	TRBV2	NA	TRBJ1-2	CASSGMGVGYTF	TGTGCCAGCAGTGGCATGGGGGTTGGCTACACCTTC
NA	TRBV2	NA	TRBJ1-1	CASKQGPLAEAFF	TGTGCCAGCAAACAGGGACCATTGGCTGAAGCTTTCTTT
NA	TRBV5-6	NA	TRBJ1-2	CASSLWGTGNRYTF	TGTGCCAGCAGCTTGTGGGGAACAGGGAATCGCTACACCTTC
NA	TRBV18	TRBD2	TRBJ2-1	CASSPELAGGGEQFF	TGTGCCAGCTCACCCGAACTAGCGGGAGGGGGTGAGCAGTTCTTC
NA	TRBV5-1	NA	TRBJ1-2	CASSLEGFTYGYTF	TGCGCCAGCAGCTTGGAGGGTTTTACCTATGGCTACACCTTC
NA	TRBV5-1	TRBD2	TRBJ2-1	CASSQTLAGTRGGQFF	TGCGCCAGCAGCCAGACTCTAGCGGGAACAAGGGGCGGGCAGTTCTTC
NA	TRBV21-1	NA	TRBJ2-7	CASSSPGQGVDEQYF	TGTGCCAGCAGCAGTCCGGGACAGGGGGTCGACGAGCAGTACTTC
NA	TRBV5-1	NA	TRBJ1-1	CASSLGRDTEAFF	TGCGCCAGCAGCTTGGGGCGCGACACTGAAGCTTTCTTT
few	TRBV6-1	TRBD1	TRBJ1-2	CASSRTGDYGYTF	TGTGCCAGCAGCCGGACAGGCGACTATGGCTACACCTTC
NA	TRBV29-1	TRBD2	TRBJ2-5	CSVPMVLAGETQYF	TGCAGCGTTCCAATGGTACTAGCGGGTGAGACCCAGTACTTC
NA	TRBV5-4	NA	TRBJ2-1	CASSPSIYNEQFF	TGTGCCAGCAGCCCCAGCATTTACAATGAGCAGTTCTTC
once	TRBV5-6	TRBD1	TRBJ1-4	CASTPRGRGVKLFF	TGTGCCAGCACCCCGAGGGGGCGCGGTGTAAAACTGTTTTTT
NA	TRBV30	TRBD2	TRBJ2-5	CACTYQAGHQETQYF	TGTGCCTGTACCTACCAAGCGGGGCACCAAGAGACCCAGTACTTC
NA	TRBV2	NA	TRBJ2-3	CASSDSGYGTQYF	TGTGCCAGCAGTGATTCGGGATACGGTACGCAGTATTTT